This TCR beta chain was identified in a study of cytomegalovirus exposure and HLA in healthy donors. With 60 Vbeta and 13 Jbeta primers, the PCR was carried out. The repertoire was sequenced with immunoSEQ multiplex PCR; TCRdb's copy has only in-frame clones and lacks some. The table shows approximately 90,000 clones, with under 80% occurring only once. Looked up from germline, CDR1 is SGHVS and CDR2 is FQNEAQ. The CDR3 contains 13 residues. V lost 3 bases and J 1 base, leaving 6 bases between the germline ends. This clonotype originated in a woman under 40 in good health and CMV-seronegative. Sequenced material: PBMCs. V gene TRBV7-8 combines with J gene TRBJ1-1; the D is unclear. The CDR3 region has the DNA TGTGCCAGCAGCTTTCACACGAACACTGAAGCTTTCTTT. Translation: CASSFHTNTEAFF.